This entry lists 17 T cell receptor beta chains sequenced from one sample in a study of cytomegalovirus exposure and HLA in healthy donors. Researchers ran the PCR with 60 Vbeta and 13 Jbeta primers. The protocol was immunoSEQ multiplex PCR, while the TCRdb copy is restricted to in-frame clones and leaves out a portion. The sample has under 150,000 clones. The sequencing input was PBMCs. These receptors all come from a woman in her thirties or forties in good health and CMV-seronegative.

The chain uses TRBV5-4 and TRBJ2-3; 12 bases line up with TRBD2. J lost 3 bases, V lost 3 bases, and 2 bases had no gene match. Germline V gene sequence: CDR1 SGHNT, CDR2 YYREEE (reference sequence). This CDR3 has 15 residues. CDR3 sequence (DNA): TGTGCCAGCAGCTCCCTAGCGGGGGGGACAGATACGCAGTATTTT. Protein: CASSSLAGGTDTQYF.

V usage is TRBV6-5 and J usage is TRBJ2-1, with 10 bases aligning to TRBD2. The CDR3 is 15 amino acids. V shed 2 bases, J shed 3 bases, and the junction held 1 base outside the gene matches. Germline CDR1 and CDR2: MNHEY and SVGAGI. The CDR3 sequence is CASSYRTSGYNEQFF. In nucleotides, the CDR3 is TGTGCCAGCAGTTACCGGACTAGCGGCTACAATGAGCAGTTCTTC.

The chain is built from TRBV5-5 and TRBJ1-1; the D is unclear. Germline loops: CDR1 SGHKS, CDR2 YYEKEE (reference sequence). The CDR3 loop spans 14 amino acids. Trimming removed 4 bases from V and 6 bases from J, with 16 bases in between. The CDR3 coding sequence is TGTGCCAGCAGCCCTAGGATAGTCATCGCTGAAGCTTTCTTT. This gives the protein CASSPRIVIAEAFF.

The chain links TRBV7-8 to TRBJ1-1; 8 positions match TRBD1. CDR1 and CDR2 (germline): SGHVS, FQNEAQ. The CDR3 has 15 amino acids. The ends lost 5 bases at V and 4 bases at J; junction bases unmatched: 9. Written as DNA, the CDR3 is TGTGCCAGCAGCGCCCAGGGGGCTCTGAGCACTGAAGCTTTCTTT. This codes for CASSAQGALSTEAFF.

The V gene is TRBV4-3, the J gene TRBJ1-1; 7 bases align to TRBD1. Germline V gives CDR1 LGHNA, CDR2 YSLEER. Trimming removed 8 bases from V and 1 base from J; junction bases left unmatched: 4. This CDR3 has 13 amino acids. The CDR3 DNA is TGCGCCAGCGGGCAGGGGGGGAACACTGAAGCTTTCTTT. Protein sequence: CASGQGGNTEAFF.

This chain uses TRBV5-1 with TRBJ2-5; D unclear. Germline CDR1 SGHRS, CDR2 YFSETQ. The V end lost 1 base, the J end lost 3 bases, and 4 bases lay between the germline ends. This CDR3 comprises 12 residues. The CDR3 DNA is TGCGCCAGCAGCTTGCCAGAAGAGACCCAGTACTTC. This sequence encodes CASSLPEETQYF.

V and J are TRBV11-2 and TRBJ2-3; the D gene is possibly TRBD1 (5 bases). Per the germline V gene, CDR1 is SGHAT and CDR2 is FQNNGV. V was trimmed by 3 bases and J by 0 bases, leaving 13 bases between them. This CDR3 spans 16 amino acids. The CDR3 bases are TGTGCCAGCAGCTTCCTAGGGGTAACTAGCACAGATACGCAGTATTTT. Translation gives CASSFLGVTSTDTQYF.

CDR3 in amino acids: CASSPDRGGWRATEAFF. CDR3 sequence (DNA): TGTGCCAGCAGCCCGGACAGGGGAGGCTGGAGGGCCACTGAAGCTTTCTTT. J is TRBJ1-1 and V is TRBV7-8; TRBD1 agrees at 9 bases. J was trimmed by 4 bases and V by 5 bases; bases with no gene match: 14. This CDR3 region has 17 residues. Germline CDR1 SGHVS, CDR2 FQNEAQ.

V gene TRBV4-3 combines with J gene TRBJ1-2, with D possibly TRBD1 on 5 matching bases. Germline V gene data show CDR1 as LGHNA and CDR2 as YSLEER. The V end lost 0 bases, the J end lost 1 base, and 15 bases lay between the germline ends. The CDR3 runs 17 residues. This CDR3 reads CASSQDGGPRYNYGYTF. Written as DNA, the CDR3 is TGCGCCAGCAGCCAAGACGGGGGACCCCGATATAACTATGGCTACACCTTC.

This chain connects TRBV7-8 to TRBJ2-7; D call uncertain. With 1 base removed from V and 9 bases from J, the gap between germline ends came to 10 bases. The CDR3 runs 12 residues. Looked up from germline, CDR1 is SGHVS and CDR2 is FQNEAQ. This chain's CDR3 is CASSLEAGGQYF. CDR3 in DNA: TGTGCCAGCAGCTTAGAAGCCGGCGGGCAGTACTTC. Full variable domain (remainder filled in from reference TRBV7-8 and TRBJ2-7): GAGVSQSPRYKVAKRGQDVALRCDPISGHVSLFWYQQALGQGPEFLTYFQNEAQLDKSGLPSDRFFAERPEGSVSTLKIQRTQQEDSAVYLCASSLEAGGQYFGPGTRLTVT.

The gene calls are TRBV25-1 and TRBJ1-1; a possible D gene is TRBD1 (6 bases). Between the trimmed V and J ends, which lost 2 bases and 0 bases, there was a span of 10 bases. CDR1 and CDR2 from the germline V gene are MGHDK and SYGVNS. The CDR3 is 15 amino acids. CDR3 sequence: CASSERTEMNTEAFF. CDR3 nucleotides: TGTGCCAGCAGTGAACGGACAGAAATGAACACTGAAGCTTTCTTT. Variable domain in full (rest from reference TRBV25-1 and TRBJ1-1): EADIYQTPRYLVIGTGKKITLECSQTMGHDKMYWYQQDPGMELHLIHYSYGVNSTEKGDLSSESTVSRIRTEHFPLTLESARPSHTSQYLCASSERTEMNTEAFFGQGTRLTVV.

Of note for this clone: Compared with germline, one end of the junction differs, possibly owing to a read error. The chain links TRBV5-1 to TRBJ1-5; D not resolved. Germline lookup yields CDR1 SGHRS and CDR2 YFSETQ. This CDR3 has 13 residues. CDR3 residues: CANSYSSNQPQHF. The CDR3 nucleotides are TGCGCCAACAGCTACAGTAGCAATCAGCCCCAGCATTTT.

In the case of this clone: A junction boundary mismatches the germline segment, possibly from a read error. The rearrangement uses TRBV19 and TRBJ1-5; 11 bases fit TRBD1. The CDR3 has 16 residues. CDR1 LNHDA and CDR2 SQIVND come from the germline V gene (reference sequence). The CDR3 protein is CASSPPDRGRKQPQHF. The CDR3 nucleotides read TGTGCCAGTAGTCCCCCGGACAGGGGGCGCAAACAGCCCCAGCATTTT.

The chain couples TRBV28 to TRBJ1-6; tentatively, D is TRBD1 (5 bases). The CDR3 runs to 14 residues. Germline V CDR1 and CDR2: MDHEN, SYDVKM. V gave up 1 base and J gave up 10 bases, with 11 bases separating them. The CDR3 here is CASSLSGLKSPLHF. The CDR3 bases are TGTGCCAGCAGTTTATCAGGGTTAAAATCACCCCTCCACTTT.

The chain employs TRBV10-3 and TRBJ2-6; D is perhaps TRBD1 (5 bases). Germline assignment: CDR1 ENHRY and CDR2 SYGVKD. The CDR3 runs 12 residues. V lost 6 bases, J lost 15 bases, and 15 bases lay in between. The CDR3 coding sequence is TGTGCCATCAGCGCGGACAAAAAAGACCTGACTTTC. Protein product: CAISADKKDLTF.

The rearrangement joins TRBV28 to TRBJ1-5; TRBD1 might be the D (5 bases). V gave up 5 bases and J gave up 6 bases, with 14 bases separating them. The CDR3 consists of 14 residues. The germline V gene has CDR1 MDHEN and CDR2 SYDVKM. This chain's CDR3 is CASSRGGSLQPQHF. The CDR3 DNA follows: TGTGCCAGCAGTCGGGGGGGTTCTCTTCAGCCCCAGCATTTT.

The rearrangement joins TRBV14 to TRBJ2-1; 8 bases are shared with TRBD2. With V trimmed by 4 bases and J by 4 bases, 6 bases remained unmatched. Germline V CDR1 and CDR2: SGHDN, FVKESK. This CDR3 region has 15 residues. CDR3 bases: TGTGCCAGCAGCCCCCTCGGGGGGGAGTACAATGAGCAGTTCTTC. Amino acid sequence: CASSPLGGEYNEQFF.